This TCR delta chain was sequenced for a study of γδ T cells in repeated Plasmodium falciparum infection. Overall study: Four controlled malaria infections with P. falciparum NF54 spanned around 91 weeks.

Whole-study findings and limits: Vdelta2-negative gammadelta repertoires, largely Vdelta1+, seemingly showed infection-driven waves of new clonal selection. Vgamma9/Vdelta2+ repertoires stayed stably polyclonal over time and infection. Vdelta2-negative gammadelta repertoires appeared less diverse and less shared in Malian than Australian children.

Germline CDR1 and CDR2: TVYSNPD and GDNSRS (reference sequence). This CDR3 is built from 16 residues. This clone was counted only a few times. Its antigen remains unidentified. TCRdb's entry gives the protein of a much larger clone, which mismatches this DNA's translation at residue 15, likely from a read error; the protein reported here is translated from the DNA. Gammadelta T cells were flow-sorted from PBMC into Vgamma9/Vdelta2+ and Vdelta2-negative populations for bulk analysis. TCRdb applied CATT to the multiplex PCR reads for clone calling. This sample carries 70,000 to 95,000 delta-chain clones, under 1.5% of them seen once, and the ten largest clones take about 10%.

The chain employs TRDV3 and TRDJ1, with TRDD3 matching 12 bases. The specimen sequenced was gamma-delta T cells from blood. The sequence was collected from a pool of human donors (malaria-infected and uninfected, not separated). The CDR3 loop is CAFPPSTGGYTDKLTF. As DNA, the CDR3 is TGTGCCTTCCCGCCTTCTACTGGGGGATACACCGATAAACTCACCTTT.